This T cell receptor beta chain was profiled in a study of tumor-infiltrating lymphocytes in primary liver carcinoma. Researchers drew blood RNA from unsorted whole blood and extracted germline DNA as well. A sample of approximately 4 milliliters of peripheral blood was taken before surgery. Findings and limits, study-wide: Lower overlap was observed for tumor-adjacent and tumor-blood pairs relative to tumor region pairs. There was no comparison of CD4+ and CD8+ repertoires, as samples were bulk unsorted. Tumor top-250-clone fraction significantly exceeded that of blood (p = 0.039).

V lost 5 bases and J 0 bases, leaving 10 bases between the germline ends. Per the germline V gene, CDR1 is SQVTM and CDR2 is ANQGSEA. This CDR3 has 13 amino acids. With regard to this clonotype: The antigen remains unidentified. Given a much more abundant clone one base away, this may be a read error.

The researchers produced TCR beta cDNA from 450 to 600 ng total RNA with a constant-region primer. Three nested multiplex PCR rounds, a slightly modified ARM-PCR, produced the libraries for TCR beta. With TRBV1-TRBV30 forward primers and a C-beta reverse primer, the first two PCR rounds were run for roughly 10 cycles each. MiXCR, applied by TCRdb to the multiplex PCR reads, yields one record per CDR3 protein. The sample has hundreds of thousands of distinct CDR3 sequences, 45% to 70% seen once. Source material: peripheral blood. The clonotype comes from a woman younger than 45 with primary liver carcinoma and hepatitis B virus infection. The chain combines TRBV29-1 with TRBJ1-1; no firm D call. The CDR3 here is CSVNQVMNTEAFF. CDR3 bases: TGCAGCGTTAACCAGGTCATGAACACTGAAGCTTTCTTT.